This T cell receptor (beta chain) appears in the sequencing data of a study of PD-1 blockade in classical Hodgkin lymphoma. Findings of the study overall: Any patient who commenced nivolumab under 1 year after ASCT was excluded. Lower baseline TCR diversity marked trial partial responders and progressors.

Time point: cycle 4 day 1 (C4D1), after 6 weeks of nivolumab. All trial patients relapsed after autologous stem cell transplantation. Of note for this clone: The target antigen is unknown.

The ends were cut back, 5 bases at V and 1 base at J, with 11 bases in the middle. CDR3 length equals 14 residues. The V gene's germline CDR1 is MDHEN and CDR2 SYDVKM. TCRdb's table, derived via immunoSEQ multiplex PCR, lists solely in-frame clones and lacks some. Found here are roughly 100,000 clones, about 92% of them singletons; the top ten hold around 19%. This receptor was obtained from a human donor with classical Hodgkin lymphoma. The sample consisted of peripheral blood mononuclear cells (PBMCs), taken before the fourth cycle of nivolumab. The chain recombines TRBV28 with TRBJ1-2, with D uncertain. CDR3 amino acids: CASSPNGFNYGYTF. CDR3 coding DNA: TGTGCCAGCAGTCCTAACGGCTTTAACTATGGCTACACCTTC.